Below are 26 T cell receptor beta chains sequenced from a single sample in a study of cytomegalovirus exposure and HLA in healthy donors. The PCR made use of 60 Vbeta and 13 Jbeta primers. The data were produced by immunoSEQ multiplex PCR, yet TCRdb's version contains in-frame clones alone and is incomplete. The data contain 120,000 to 150,000 clones, 80% to 85% of them singletons. The sequenced material came from PBMCs. These receptors were taken from a male donor in good health and CMV-seronegative.

V and J are TRBV27 and TRBJ2-3; 7 bases are a match to TRBD1. The CDR3 length is 16 residues. CDR1 MNHEY and CDR2 SMNVEV come from the germline V gene (reference sequence). Losses at the gene ends were 5 bases for V and 2 bases for J; bases not matched to a gene: 10. The CDR3 loop is CASSALGQEPTDTQYF. The CDR3 coding sequence is TGTGCCAGCAGTGCCCTAGGACAGGAGCCCACAGATACGCAGTATTTT.

In its sample, this clone was seen a few times. V usage is TRBV6-5 and J usage is TRBJ2-3, with D perhaps TRBD1 (6 bases). Germline loops: CDR1 MNHEY, CDR2 SVGAGI. Trimming left V 7 bases short and J 2 bases short, with 16 bases between. The length of the CDR3 is 15 residues. The CDR3 loop reads CASTPSDSSTDTQYF. CDR3 nucleotide sequence: TGTGCCAGCACACCGTCGGACAGCTCCACAGATACGCAGTATTTT.

Points on this clone: Mismatch with germline at one junction end may stem from a read error. The CDR3 DNA is TGTGCCAGCAGTTACTCAATGGGTAGCAGTCAGCCCCAGCATTTT. Translation: CASSYSMGSSQPQHF. The chain recombines TRBV6-6 with TRBJ1-5; D remains ambiguous. The CDR3 extends over 15 amino acids. Germline V lookup: CDR1 MNHNY, CDR2 SVGAGI (reference sequence).

CDR3 nucleotide sequence: TGCAGCGCCCTGGGACTAGCGGGGGTGATCAATGAGCAGTTCTTC. This gives the protein CSALGLAGVINEQFF. The genes are TRBV29-1 and TRBJ2-1; the match to TRBD2 covers 14 bases. V dropped 7 bases and J dropped 6; count of bases not matched to a gene: 8. There are 15 residues in the CDR3. Germline V CDR1 and CDR2: SQVTM, ANQGSEA.

The J gene is TRBJ2-7, the V gene TRBV29-1, with TRBD1 matching 9 bases. The V gene's germline CDR1 is SQVTM and CDR2 ANQGSEA. V trimming: 7 bases; J trimming: 7 bases; junction bases outside the gene matches: 14. This CDR3 has 14 amino acids. CDR3 bases: TGCAGCGCTGACACTACCGGGACAGGGAAGGAGCAGTACTTC. The encoded protein is CSADTTGTGKEQYF.

V usage is TRBV6-5 and J usage is TRBJ2-1, with 9 bases matching TRBD2. CDR1 is MNHEY, CDR2 SVGAGI, per germline. Losses at the gene ends were 2 bases for V and 8 bases for J; bases not matched to a gene: 10. The CDR3 has 16 amino acids. The chain's CDR3 is CASSYGGGGDRDEQFF. CDR3 in DNA: TGTGCCAGCAGTTACGGGGGCGGGGGGGATAGGGATGAGCAGTTCTTC.

The chain combines TRBV21-1 with TRBJ2-1; the table assigns TRBD2, which was not confirmed against the DNA. TRBV21-1 is given as a pseudogene. The CDR3 contains 17 residues. As DNA, the CDR3 is TGTGCCAGCAGAACGACTAGCGGGAGAGAATCTGGTAATGAGCAGTTCTTC. It translates to CASRTTSGRESGNEQFF.

Written as DNA, the CDR3 is TGCGCCAGCAGCAATAGGGACAGGGGCAACATTCAGTACTTC. This gives the protein CASSNRDRGNIQYF. The chain couples TRBV4-1 to TRBJ2-4, with 10 bases lining up with TRBD1. The CDR3 length is 14 residues. Germline CDR1 is MGHRA and CDR2 is YSYEKL. V trimming: 5 bases; J trimming: 7 bases; junction bases outside the gene matches: 5.

The sample holds one count of this clone. The rearrangement uses TRBV5-8 and TRBJ2-7; D is possibly TRBD2 (6 bases). The germline V gene has CDR1 SGHTS and CDR2 YDEGEE. V was clipped by 6 bases and J by 2 bases, with 18 bases between them. CDR3 length equals 15 residues. Here the CDR3 reads CASNSRDLPPYEQYF. CDR3 sequence (DNA): TGTGCCAGCAACTCGCGGGACCTGCCTCCCTACGAGCAGTACTTC.

The chain couples TRBV9 to TRBJ2-1, with D possibly being TRBD2 (6 bases). There are 13 residues in the CDR3. The V gene's germline CDR1 is SGDLS and CDR2 YYNGEE. Between the trimmed V and J ends, which lost 0 bases and 8 bases, there was a span of 9 bases. CDR3 residues: CASSVGGVDEQFF. The CDR3 nucleotides are TGTGCCAGCAGCGTAGGGGGGGTCGATGAGCAGTTCTTC.

The V gene is TRBV2, the J gene TRBJ2-7; tentative D call: TRBD2 (5 bases). V was shortened by 7 bases and J by 3 bases, with 19 bases between the two germline ends. The CDR3 contains 15 residues. Per the germline V gene, CDR1 is SNHLY and CDR2 is FYNNEI. The DNA of the CDR3 is TGTGCCAGCATTCTCGGCCTTGGGGAGCACTACGAGCAGTACTTC. Translating gives CASILGLGEHYEQYF.

The rearrangement joins TRBV9 to TRBJ2-7; 7 bases match TRBD1. This CDR3 has 12 amino acids. Germline CDR1 SGDLS, CDR2 YYNGEE. With 5 bases clipped from V and 5 bases from J, the junction kept 4 bases outside the gene matches. CDR3 sequence (DNA): TGTGCCAGCAGAGGGGACAGCAACGAGCAGTACTTC. This encodes CASRGDSNEQYF.

V is TRBV30 and J is TRBJ2-7; TRBD2 might be the D (5 bases). Trimming stripped 4 bases from V and 6 bases from J, with 13 bases between. This CDR3 spans 12 amino acids. Germline values: CDR1 GTSNPN, CDR2 SVGIG (reference sequence). The CDR3 is CAWNGGAGEQYF. The CDR3 nucleotides read TGTGCCTGGAATGGCGGCGCGGGCGAGCAGTACTTC.

The V call is TRBV11-2, the J call TRBJ2-1, with 14 bases matching TRBD2. The CDR3 sequence is 15 residues long. With V trimmed by 7 bases and J by 5 bases, 4 bases remained unmatched. Germline V gene lookup returns CDR1 SGHAT and CDR2 FQNNGV. The DNA for the CDR3 is TGTGCCAGCACCCCGACTAGCGGGGGGGACAATGAGCAGTTCTTC. Protein product: CASTPTSGGDNEQFF.

This chain connects TRBV5-6 to TRBJ2-5; 8 bases are a match to TRBD1. V trimming: 3 bases; J trimming: 3 bases; junction bases outside the gene matches: 16. Germline-derived CDR1 and CDR2 are SGHDT and YYEEEE. The CDR3 runs 18 residues. CDR3 DNA: TGTGCCAGCAGCTCCACCACGTGGCCCAACAGGGGGGAAGAGACCCAGTACTTC. Translated: CASSSTTWPNRGEETQYF.

This clone was counted a few times. This rearrangement joins TRBV7-8 to TRBJ2-3, with a possible D match to TRBD2 (6 bases). CDR3 length: 16 residues. Trimming stripped 3 bases from V and 2 bases from J, with 15 bases between. Germline assignment: CDR1 SGHVS and CDR2 FQNEAQ. The CDR3: CASSFSSGEFTDTQYF. In nucleotides, the CDR3 is TGTGCCAGCAGCTTTAGTAGCGGCGAGTTCACAGATACGCAGTATTTT.

In DNA, the CDR3 is TGTGCCATCAGTGAGTCAACGGGGAGGACCGAGCCCTACGAGCAGTACTTC. Its translation is CAISESTGRTEPYEQYF. This chain links TRBV10-3 with TRBJ2-5; possible D gene TRBD2, 6 bases. The last part of the DNA fits TRBJ2-7 better; the J call may be wrong. This CDR3 region has 17 residues. In germline, CDR1 is ENHRY, CDR2 SYGVKD.

This clone has only a few counts. The CDR3 DNA reads as TGTGCCAGCAGATCAGGGATCGACTATGGCTACACCTTC. Translating gives CASRSGIDYGYTF. The chain joins TRBV6-1 to TRBJ1-2, with a weak D call TRBD1 (5 bases). The CDR3 length is 13 residues. From germline, CDR1 is MNHNS and CDR2 SASEGT. Trimming cost V 6 bases and J 3 bases, with 11 bases left between them.

The V and J genes are TRBV27 and TRBJ2-7; 12 positions agree with TRBD2. The V segment lost 6 bases and the J segment 1 base; nucleotides outside the gene matches: 1. This CDR3 region has 14 residues. Germline CDR1 and CDR2: MNHEY and SMNVEV (reference sequence). The CDR3 loop reads CASRLAGGSYEQYF. The CDR3 coding sequence is TGTGCCAGCAGACTAGCGGGGGGATCCTACGAGCAGTACTTC.

The chain uses TRBV7-8 and TRBJ2-2; TRBD2 agrees at 11 bases. Unmatched junction bases numbered 15, after V lost 8 bases and J lost 4 bases. CDR3 length: 18 residues. CDR1 SGHVS and CDR2 FQNEAQ come from the germline V gene. For the CDR3, the DNA is TGTGCCAGCCAGACAAACCCACTAGCGGGAGCTATCACCGGGGAGCTGTTTTTT. This translates into CASQTNPLAGAITGELFF.

The rearrangement uses TRBV7-2 and TRBJ2-3, with 9 bases fitting TRBD2. Losses at the gene ends were 4 bases for V and 0 bases for J; bases not matched to a gene: 11. CDR1 and CDR2 (germline): SGHTA, FQGNSA. The CDR3 spans 18 residues. This CDR3 reads CASSSPAGTSKSTDTQYF. In nucleotides, the CDR3 is TGTGCCAGCAGCTCCCCTGCGGGGACTAGCAAAAGCACAGATACGCAGTATTTT.

The chain uses TRBV6-5 and TRBJ2-5; tentatively, D is TRBD2 (6 bases). The V end was cut by 0 bases, the J end by 9 bases, with 14 bases between. The CDR3 has 14 amino acids. Germline V gives CDR1 MNHEY, CDR2 SVGAGI. DNA of the CDR3: TGTGCCAGCAGTTACTCGGGGGACTGGGGGGCCCAGTACTTC. It encodes CASSYSGDWGAQYF.

V gene TRBV7-3 combines with J gene TRBJ1-2, with 8 bases fitting TRBD1. The V and J ends lost 5 bases and 6 bases, in that order; junction bases with no gene match: 5. The CDR3 has 13 residues. The germline V gene encodes CDR1 SGHTA and CDR2 FQGTGA. CDR3 sequence (DNA): TGTGCCAGCAGCCCAGGACAGGGCAATGGCTACACCTTC. Amino acids: CASSPGQGNGYTF.

This clone appeared a single time. The chain combines TRBV29-1 with TRBJ1-6; D unclear. Germline CDR1 reads SQVTM; CDR2 reads ANQGSEA. This CDR3 spans 14 amino acids. V was clipped by 5 bases and J by 9 bases, with 17 bases between them. The CDR3 coding sequence is TGCAGCGTTCCCCCTCCGGGTTGTATTTCACCCCTCCACTTT. Translating it yields CSVPPPGCISPLHF.

V gene TRBV7-9 combines with J gene TRBJ2-7; D call uncertain. The V end was cut by 7 bases, the J end by 3 bases, with 10 bases between. The CDR3 covers 12 residues. The germline CDR1 and CDR2 sequences are SEHNR and FQNEAQ (reference sequence). CDR3 in DNA: TGTGCCAGCACATTACAAGACTACGAGCAGTACTTC. This gives the protein CASTLQDYEQYF. The variable domain in full, completed from reference TRBV7-9 and TRBJ2-7, reads DTGVSQNPRHKITKRGQNVTFRCDPISEHNRLYWYRQTLGQGPEFLTYFQNEAQLEKSRLLSDRFSAERPKGSFSTLEIQRTEQGDSAMYLCASTLQDYEQYFGPGTRLTVT.

The V call is TRBV11-2, the J call TRBJ2-1, with D tentatively TRBD1 (5 bases). V dropped 3 bases and J dropped 8 bases, with 11 bases sitting between them. The CDR3 runs to 13 residues. The V gene's germline CDR1 is SGHAT and CDR2 FQNNGV. CDR3: CASSFTQVYEQFF. CDR3 sequence (DNA): TGTGCCAGCAGCTTTACACAGGTATATGAGCAGTTCTTC.